One and the same sample provided the 19 T cell receptor beta chains below, sequenced in a study of blood T cell repertoires in COVID-19. The protocol was immunoSEQ multiplex PCR, while the TCRdb copy is restricted to in-frame clones and leaves out a portion. The data show about 230,000 clones, 80% to 90% seen once. The sample taken for sequencing was peripheral blood. The receptor set was obtained from a man aged 40-49 years with active or convalescent COVID-19.

The CDR3 here is CASSQSRGTDTQYF. CDR3 nucleotides: TGTGCCAGCAGCCAATCCCGGGGAACAGATACGCAGTATTTT. This chain joins TRBV7-9 and TRBJ2-3; the D gene is possibly TRBD2 (5 bases). V was cut by 5 bases and J by 3 bases, with 12 bases left in between. Per germline, CDR1 SEHNR and CDR2 FQNEAQ (reference sequence). The CDR3 extends over 14 amino acids. The full variable domain, in which reference TRBV7-9 and TRBJ2-3 provide the parts outside the CDR3, is DTGVSQNPRHKITKRGQNVTFRCDPISEHNRLYWYRQTLGQGPEFLTYFQNEAQLEKSRLLSDRFSAERPKGSFSTLEIQRTEQGDSAMYLCASSQSRGTDTQYFGPGTRLTVL.

The chain employs TRBV3-1 (or the pseudogene TRBV3-2) and TRBJ1-2, with 7 bases aligning to TRBD1. The CDR3 consists of 14 residues. CDR1 is LGHDT, CDR2 YNNKEL, per germline (reference sequence). J was trimmed by 8 bases and V by 1 base; bases with no gene match: 7. The CDR3 DNA reads as TGTGCCAGCAGCCAAGTCAACAGGGGTGTAGGCTACACCTTC. Its translation: CASSQVNRGVGYTF.

The rearrangement links TRBV6-5 to TRBJ2-5; maybe TRBD2 (6 bases). This CDR3 region has 14 residues. The V end lost 6 bases, the J end lost 4 bases, and 15 bases lay between the germline ends. Looked up from germline, CDR1 is MNHEY and CDR2 is SVGAGI. The CDR3 region is CASSRWGLRETQYF. CDR3 bases: TGTGCCAGCAGCCGCTGGGGACTCAGAGAGACCCAGTACTTC.

The chain employs TRBV2 and TRBJ2-7, with 8 bases matching TRBD1. CDR3 length: 15 residues. Germline V lookup: CDR1 SNHLY, CDR2 FYNNEI. With V trimmed by 2 bases and J by 6 bases, 9 bases remained unmatched. The CDR3 region is CASSESSGGRGEQYF. The CDR3, as DNA: TGTGCCAGCAGTGAATCGTCAGGGGGCCGCGGCGAGCAGTACTTC.

V and J are TRBV2 and TRBJ2-6; D gene uncertain. CDR1 SNHLY and CDR2 FYNNEI come from the germline V gene. V was trimmed by 1 base and J by 0 bases, leaving 16 bases between them. This CDR3 has 19 amino acids. DNA of the CDR3: TGTGCCAGCAGTGAAGGGCGGATGAGCGCACGCTCTGGGGCCAACGTCCTGACTTTC. As protein: CASSEGRMSARSGANVLTF. The variable domain in full, completed from reference TRBV2 and TRBJ2-6, reads EPEVTQTPSHQVTQMGQEVILRCVPISNHLYFYWYRQILGQKVEFLVSFYNNEISEKSEIFDDQFSVERPDGSNFTLKIRSTKLEDSAMYFCASSEGRMSARSGANVLTFGAGSRLTVL.

The chain joins TRBV5-4 to TRBJ2-2; 9 bases line up with TRBD1. The germline V gene encodes CDR1 SGHNT and CDR2 YYREEE (reference sequence). The CDR3 contains 16 residues. J was trimmed by 3 bases and V by 3 bases; bases with no gene match: 6. This CDR3 is CASSSLDRGDTGELFF. DNA for the CDR3: TGTGCCAGCAGCTCCCTTGACAGGGGGGACACCGGGGAGCTGTTTTTT.

The rearrangement links TRBV5-1 to TRBJ1-4; 7 positions match TRBD1. The trim removed 3 bases at V and 7 bases at J, leaving 6 bases unmatched. Per the germline V gene, CDR1 is SGHRS and CDR2 is YFSETQ. The CDR3 has 14 amino acids. CDR3 protein: CASSYGQESEKLFF. In DNA, the CDR3 is TGCGCCAGCAGCTACGGACAGGAGAGTGAAAAACTGTTTTTT.

This chain links TRBV29-1 with TRBJ2-7; 12 bases fit TRBD2. Germline V gene data show CDR1 as SQVTM and CDR2 as ANQGSEA. The CDR3 runs 14 residues. Unmatched junction bases numbered 8, after V lost 6 bases and J lost 5 bases. This CDR3 is CSVISTSGGHEQYF. The DNA of the CDR3 is TGCAGCGTCATCTCGACTAGCGGGGGCCACGAGCAGTACTTC.

In the case of this clone: Different DNA sequences within this sample yield the same CDR3. The chain recombines TRBV27 with TRBJ2-5; D perhaps matches TRBD1 (5 bases). V was pared by 6 bases and J by 4 bases, with 6 bases between. Germline V gene sequence: CDR1 MNHEY, CDR2 SMNVEV (reference sequence). This CDR3 comprises 11 residues. The CDR3 DNA follows: TGTGCCAGCAGCACAGGAGAGACCCAGTACTTC. Protein product: CASSTGETQYF.

This clone was recorded once. The CDR3 region is CASSPGQGARTDTQYF. DNA of the CDR3: TGTGCCAGCAGTCCGGGACAGGGGGCGCGCACAGATACGCAGTATTTT. J is TRBJ2-3 and V is TRBV6-6; 12 bases map to TRBD1. CDR1 and CDR2 from the germline V gene are MNHNY and SVGAGI (reference sequence). This CDR3 is built from 16 residues. Unmatched junction bases numbered 4, after V lost 5 bases and J lost 1 base.

For this clone: The same CDR3 can be traced to other DNA sequences in this sample. The chain combines TRBV9 with TRBJ1-3; 8 positions agree with TRBD1. The V gene's germline CDR1 is SGDLS and CDR2 YYNGEE. The CDR3 loop spans 16 amino acids. The ends lost 2 bases at V and 0 bases at J; junction bases unmatched: 4. CDR3 amino acids: CASSVETGVSGNTIYF. The CDR3 DNA is TGTGCCAGCAGCGTCGAGACAGGGGTCTCTGGAAACACCATATATTTT.

This chain uses TRBV3-1 (or the pseudogene TRBV3-2) with TRBJ2-1, with 9 bases aligning to TRBD2. This CDR3 is 16 amino acids long. V gave up 2 bases and J gave up 14 bases; unmatched junction bases: 16. Germline CDR1 is LGHDT and CDR2 is YNNKEL (reference sequence). The CDR3 protein is CASSQQGASGTRAEFF. The CDR3 region has the DNA TGTGCCAGCAGCCAACAAGGGGCTAGCGGGACACGAGCAGAGTTCTTC.

The chain couples TRBV13 to TRBJ2-3; possibly TRBD1 for D (6 bases). The CDR3 length is 16 residues. Germline assignment: CDR1 PRHDT and CDR2 FYEKMQ (reference sequence). V lost 4 bases and J 2 bases, leaving 16 bases between the germline ends. The CDR3 DNA reads TGTGCCAGCAGCTCCTGGACAGATTTAGACACAGATACGCAGTATTTT. Translating it yields CASSSWTDLDTDTQYF.

The rearrangement joins TRBV7-9 to TRBJ2-4, with D possibly TRBD1 on 6 matching bases. With 4 bases removed from V and 7 bases from J, the gap between germline ends came to 20 bases. Looked up from germline, CDR1 is SEHNR and CDR2 is FQNEAQ (reference sequence). This CDR3 region has 16 residues. The CDR3 spells CASSSDRKVSANIQYF. The CDR3 nucleotides read TGTGCCAGCAGCTCTGACAGGAAGGTATCGGCGAACATTCAGTACTTC. Full variable domain (remainder filled in from reference TRBV7-9 and TRBJ2-4): DTGVSQNPRHKITKRGQNVTFRCDPISEHNRLYWYRQTLGQGPEFLTYFQNEAQLEKSRLLSDRFSAERPKGSFSTLEIQRTEQGDSAMYLCASSSDRKVSANIQYFGAGTRLSVL.

The chain is built from TRBV11-3 and TRBJ2-3; possible D gene TRBD2, 6 bases. Trimming pared 1 base from V and 0 bases from J, leaving 14 bases between. CDR1 is SGHNT, CDR2 YENEEA, per germline. The CDR3 contains 17 residues. As DNA, the CDR3 is TGTGCCAGCAGCTTAGGTTATCGCGGGGCTAGCACAGATACGCAGTATTTT. Encoded protein: CASSLGYRGASTDTQYF.

The genes are TRBV7-3 and TRBJ2-1; 9 bases are a match to TRBD1. Losses at the gene ends were 5 bases for V and 9 bases for J; bases not matched to a gene: 14. The CDR3 contains 16 residues. The germline V gene encodes CDR1 SGHTA and CDR2 FQGTGA. This chain's CDR3 is CASSPSWDRDKTEQFF. The DNA for the CDR3 is TGTGCCAGCAGCCCAAGTTGGGACAGGGACAAAACTGAGCAGTTCTTC.

The chain joins TRBV18 to TRBJ2-1; 7 bases match TRBD2. The length of the CDR3 is 15 residues. Trimming cost V 3 bases and J 2 bases; bases outside gene matches: 4. Germline CDR1 and CDR2: KGHSH and LQKENI. This chain's CDR3 is CASSPVSGTYNEQFF. The CDR3 region has the DNA TGTGCCAGCTCACCTGTGAGCGGGACCTACAATGAGCAGTTCTTC.

The chain uses TRBV4-2 and TRBJ2-7; D may be TRBD1 (6 bases). Trimming took 1 base from V and 9 from J, leaving 13 bases between them. Germline V lookup: CDR1 LGHNA, CDR2 YNFKEQ. This CDR3 has 13 amino acids. The CDR3 here is CASSQVGGEAQYF. As DNA, the CDR3 is TGTGCCAGCAGCCAAGTAGGGGGAGAAGCGCAGTACTTC.

The rearrangement uses TRBV10-3 and TRBJ1-3; D is unclear. This CDR3 has 13 amino acids. The V end lost 2 bases, the J end lost 3 bases, and 5 bases lay between the germline ends. Germline values: CDR1 ENHRY, CDR2 SYGVKD. Written as DNA, the CDR3 is TGTGCCATCAGTGAGGGAGTTGGAAACACCATATATTTT. Encoded protein: CAISEGVGNTIYF.